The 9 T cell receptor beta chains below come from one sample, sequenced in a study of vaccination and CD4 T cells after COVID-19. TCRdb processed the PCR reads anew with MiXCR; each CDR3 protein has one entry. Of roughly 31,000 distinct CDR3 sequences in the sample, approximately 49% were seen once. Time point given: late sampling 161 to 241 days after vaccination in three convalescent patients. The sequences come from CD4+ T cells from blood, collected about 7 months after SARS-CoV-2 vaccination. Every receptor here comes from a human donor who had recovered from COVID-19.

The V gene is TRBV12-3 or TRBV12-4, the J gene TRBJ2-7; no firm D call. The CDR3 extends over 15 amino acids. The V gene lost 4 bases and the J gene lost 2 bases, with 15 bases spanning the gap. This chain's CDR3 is CASSSDWAEPYEQYF. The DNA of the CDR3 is TGTGCCAGCAGTTCTGACTGGGCGGAGCCCTACGAGCAGTACTTC.

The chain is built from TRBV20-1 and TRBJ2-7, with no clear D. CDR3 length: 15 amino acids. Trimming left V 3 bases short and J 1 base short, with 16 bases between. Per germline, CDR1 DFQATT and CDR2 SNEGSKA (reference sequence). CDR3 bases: TGCAGTGCTAGGGGCGAAGAATCATCGTCCTACGAGCAGTACTTC. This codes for CSARGEESSSYEQYF.

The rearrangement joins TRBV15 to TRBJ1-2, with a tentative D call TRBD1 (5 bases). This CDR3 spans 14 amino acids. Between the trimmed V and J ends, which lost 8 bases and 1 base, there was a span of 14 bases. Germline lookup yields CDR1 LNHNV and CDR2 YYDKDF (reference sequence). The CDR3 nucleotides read TGTGCCACCCAGATGGGGGGGTTTAACTATGGCTACACCTTC. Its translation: CATQMGGFNYGYTF.

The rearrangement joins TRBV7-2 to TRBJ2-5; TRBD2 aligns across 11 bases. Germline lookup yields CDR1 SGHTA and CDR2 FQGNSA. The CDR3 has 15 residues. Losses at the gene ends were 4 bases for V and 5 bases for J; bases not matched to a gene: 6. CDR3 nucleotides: TGTGCCAGCAGCTCACTAGCGGGAGCGCGCGAGACCCAGTACTTC. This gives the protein CASSSLAGARETQYF.

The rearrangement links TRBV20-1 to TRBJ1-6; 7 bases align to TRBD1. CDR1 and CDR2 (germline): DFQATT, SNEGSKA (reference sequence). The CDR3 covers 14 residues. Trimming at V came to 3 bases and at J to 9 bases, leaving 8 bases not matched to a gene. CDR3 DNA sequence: TGCAGTGCTAGTGGGGGGACAGCGGTTTCACCCCTCCACTTT. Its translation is CSASGGTAVSPLHF.

The CDR3 is CASSPILLEDHYEQYF. For the CDR3, the DNA is TGTGCCAGCAGCCCCATTTTATTAGAAGACCACTACGAGCAGTACTTC. V gene TRBV7-2 combines with J gene TRBJ2-7; D not resolved. From germline, CDR1 is SGHTA and CDR2 FQGNSA. Trimming stripped 5 bases from V and 3 bases from J, with 20 bases between. The CDR3 spans 16 residues.

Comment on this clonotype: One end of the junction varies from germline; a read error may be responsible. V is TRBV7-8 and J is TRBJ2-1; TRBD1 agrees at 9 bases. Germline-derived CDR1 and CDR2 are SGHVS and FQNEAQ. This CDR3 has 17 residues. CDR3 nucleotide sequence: TGCGCCAGCAGCTGGTCATTAACAGGGGGCTTCTACAATGAGCAGTTCTTC. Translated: CASSWSLTGGFYNEQFF.

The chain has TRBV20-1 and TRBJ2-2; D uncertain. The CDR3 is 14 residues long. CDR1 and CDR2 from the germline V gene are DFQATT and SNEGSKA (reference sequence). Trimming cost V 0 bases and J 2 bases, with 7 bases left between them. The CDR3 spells CSAREGGNTGELFF. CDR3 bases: TGCAGTGCTAGAGAAGGCGGTAACACCGGGGAGCTGTTTTTT.

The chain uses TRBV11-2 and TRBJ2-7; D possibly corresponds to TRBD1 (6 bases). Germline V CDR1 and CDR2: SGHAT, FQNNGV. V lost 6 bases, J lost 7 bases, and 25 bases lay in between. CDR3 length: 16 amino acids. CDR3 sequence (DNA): TGTGCCAGCAGTCTGGGTTGGGGGCCCCGGAGGTGGGAGCAGTACTTC. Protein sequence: CASSLGWGPRRWEQYF.